This TCR beta chain was identified during a study of OX40 agonist ivuxolimab in advanced cancers. Trimming removed 10 bases at V and 1 base at J, with 18 bases between. CDR3 size: 15 residues. CDR1 is MNHEY and CDR2 is SVGAGI in the germline V gene. The table came from immunoSEQ multiplex PCR; TCRdb's copy has only in-frame clones and leaves some out. This sample has over 100,000 clones, with about 93% found just once. This clonotype was obtained from an adult with an advanced solid tumor such as melanoma, head and neck, liver or kidney cancer. The chain joins TRBV6-5 to TRBJ2-3; D is unresolved. Sequenced material: CD4+ or CD8+ T cells sorted from blood, taken in a trial of the OX40 agonist ivuxolimab. CDR3 amino acids: CAITTLGPRTDTQYF. CDR3 bases: TGTGCCATTACCACCCTGGGCCCACGCACAGATACGCAGTATTTT.